The clone carrying this T cell receptor (beta chain) was seen a handful of times. Its antigen is currently unknown. TCR cDNA molecules each had a unique molecular identifier. Via MiXCR, TCRdb re-called the 5' RACE reads, giving one row per CDR3 protein. The table lists more than 85,000 distinct CDR3 sequences, around 8.6% of them singletons. There are 15 residues in the CDR3. Germline V gene lookup returns CDR1 MDHEN and CDR2 SYDVKM. The V and J ends lost 3 bases and 3 bases, in that order; junction bases with no gene match: 6. The sample belongs to a study of spatial heterogeneity in lung cancer. Background on the study: Among detected sequences, beta-chain ones consistently exceeded alpha-chain ones in number.

Time point here: sample taken at primary tumor resection. Tumor, nontumor lung or frozen PBMC supplied whole RNA that was sequenced unsorted. Study results and caveats: At resection, ubiquitous expanded tumor TCRs appeared in blood more than at follow-up.

The chain carries TRBV28 and TRBJ2-7; TRBD2 agrees at 9 bases. This TCR was sampled from a male donor with early-stage non-small cell lung cancer. This specimen consisted of PBMCs, obtained at surgery. CDR3 in amino acids: CASSFVSGRSYEQYF. Written as DNA, the CDR3 is TGTGCCAGCAGTTTTGTAAGCGGGAGGAGCTACGAGCAGTACTTC.